This T cell receptor beta chain stems from a study of cytomegalovirus exposure and HLA in healthy donors. Study-wide points: Association with HLA alleles at 0.05 false discovery rate was found for roughly 17,000 TCR beta sequences in a later analysis. Apparent HLA restriction characterized most CMV-associated TCR beta chains in a later analysis.

The PCR used 60 Vbeta and 13 Jbeta primers. The protocol was immunoSEQ multiplex PCR, while the TCRdb copy is restricted to in-frame clones and leaves out a portion. Among tens of thousands of clones listed, under 70% were seen once. With respect to this clone: The antigen is unknown.

The CDR3 is made up of 17 amino acids. The ends lost 0 bases at V and 1 base at J; junction bases unmatched: 7. Germline V gene sequence: CDR1 SEHNR, CDR2 FQNEAQ (reference sequence). The sequence was collected from a man aged 30 to 39 in good health and CMV-seropositive. The material sequenced was PBMCs. This chain connects TRBV7-9 to TRBJ2-7; 9 bases align to TRBD1. The CDR3, as DNA: TGTGCCAGCAGCTTAGCGGGGGGACAGGGCCGTTCCTACGAGCAGTACTTC. This sequence encodes CASSLAGGQGRSYEQYF.